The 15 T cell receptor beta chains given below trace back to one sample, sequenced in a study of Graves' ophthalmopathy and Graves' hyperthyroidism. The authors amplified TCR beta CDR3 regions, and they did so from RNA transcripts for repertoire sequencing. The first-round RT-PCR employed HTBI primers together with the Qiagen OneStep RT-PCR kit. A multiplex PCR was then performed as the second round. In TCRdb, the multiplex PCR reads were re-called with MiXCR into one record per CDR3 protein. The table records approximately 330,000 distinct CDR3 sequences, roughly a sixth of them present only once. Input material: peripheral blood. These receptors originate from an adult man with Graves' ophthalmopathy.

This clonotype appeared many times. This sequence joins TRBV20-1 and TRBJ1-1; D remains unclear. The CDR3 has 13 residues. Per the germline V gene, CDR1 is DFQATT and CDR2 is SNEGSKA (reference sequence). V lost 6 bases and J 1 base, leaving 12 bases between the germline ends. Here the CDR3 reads CSAQHAQNTEAFF. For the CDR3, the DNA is TGCAGTGCGCAGCATGCTCAGAACACTGAAGCTTTCTTT.

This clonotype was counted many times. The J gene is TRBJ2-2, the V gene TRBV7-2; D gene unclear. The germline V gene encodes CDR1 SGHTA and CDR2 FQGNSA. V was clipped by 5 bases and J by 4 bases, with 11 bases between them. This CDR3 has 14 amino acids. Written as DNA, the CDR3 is TGTGCCAGCAGCCCCCAGGCGTCCACCGGGGAGCTGTTTTTT. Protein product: CASSPQASTGELFF.

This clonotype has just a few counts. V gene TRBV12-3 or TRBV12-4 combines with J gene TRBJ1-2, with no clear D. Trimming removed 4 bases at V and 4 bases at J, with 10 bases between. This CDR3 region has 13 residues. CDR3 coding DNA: TGTGCCAGCAGTTCAAGAGGTGCCTATGGCTACACCTTC. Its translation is CASSSRGAYGYTF.

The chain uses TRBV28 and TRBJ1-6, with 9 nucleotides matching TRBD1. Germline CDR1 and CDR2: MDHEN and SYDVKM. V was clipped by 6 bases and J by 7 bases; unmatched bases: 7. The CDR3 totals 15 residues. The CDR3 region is CASSSTGQGNSPLHF. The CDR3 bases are TGTGCCAGCAGCTCCACCGGACAGGGGAATTCACCCCTCCACTTT.

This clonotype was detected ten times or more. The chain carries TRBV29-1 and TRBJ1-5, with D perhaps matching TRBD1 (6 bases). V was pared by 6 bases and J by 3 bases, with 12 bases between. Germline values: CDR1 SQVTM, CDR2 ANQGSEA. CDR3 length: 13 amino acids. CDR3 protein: CSVAGGHNQPQHF. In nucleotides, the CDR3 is TGCAGCGTCGCTGGGGGGCACAATCAGCCCCAGCATTTT.

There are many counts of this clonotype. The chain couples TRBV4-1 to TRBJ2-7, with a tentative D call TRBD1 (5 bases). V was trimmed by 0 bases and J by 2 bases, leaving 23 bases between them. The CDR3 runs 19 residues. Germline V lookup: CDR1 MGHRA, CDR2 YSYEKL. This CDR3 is CASSQDHSGLAGQAYEQYF. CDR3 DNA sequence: TGCGCCAGCAGCCAAGATCATTCGGGTCTGGCAGGGCAGGCCTACGAGCAGTACTTC.

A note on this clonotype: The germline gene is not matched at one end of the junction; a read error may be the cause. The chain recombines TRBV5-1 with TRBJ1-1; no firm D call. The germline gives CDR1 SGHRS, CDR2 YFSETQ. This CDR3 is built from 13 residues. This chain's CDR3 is CASSWKVNTEACF. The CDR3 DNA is TGCGCCAGCAGCTGGAAAGTGAACACTGAAGCTTGCTTT.

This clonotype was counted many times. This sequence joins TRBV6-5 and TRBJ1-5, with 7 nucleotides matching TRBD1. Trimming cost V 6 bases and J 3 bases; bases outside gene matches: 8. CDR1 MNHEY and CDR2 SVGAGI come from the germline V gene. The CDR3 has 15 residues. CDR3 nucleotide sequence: TGTGCCAGCAGCCCTAGGGGACAGCTCAATCAGCCCCAGCATTTT. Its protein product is CASSPRGQLNQPQHF.

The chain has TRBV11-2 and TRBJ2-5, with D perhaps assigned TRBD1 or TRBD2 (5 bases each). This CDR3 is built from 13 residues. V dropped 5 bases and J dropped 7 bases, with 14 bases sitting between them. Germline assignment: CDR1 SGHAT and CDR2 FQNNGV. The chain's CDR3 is CASSREEGRTQYF. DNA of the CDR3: TGTGCCAGCAGCAGAGAAGAGGGGCGGACCCAGTACTTC.

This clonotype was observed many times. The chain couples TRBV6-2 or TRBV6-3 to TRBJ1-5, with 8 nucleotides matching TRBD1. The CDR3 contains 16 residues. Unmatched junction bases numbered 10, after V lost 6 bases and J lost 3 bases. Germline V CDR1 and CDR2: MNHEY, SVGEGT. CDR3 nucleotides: TGTGCCAGCAGCTCCCTGGGACAGGAGAACAATCAGCCCCAGCATTTT. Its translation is CASSSLGQENNQPQHF.

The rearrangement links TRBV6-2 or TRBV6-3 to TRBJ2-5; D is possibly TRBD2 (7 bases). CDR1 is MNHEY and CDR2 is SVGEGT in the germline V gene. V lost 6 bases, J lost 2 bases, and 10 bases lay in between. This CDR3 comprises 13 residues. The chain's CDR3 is CASRGGRQETQYF. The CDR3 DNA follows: TGTGCCAGCAGGGGGGGGCGGCAAGAGACCCAGTACTTC.

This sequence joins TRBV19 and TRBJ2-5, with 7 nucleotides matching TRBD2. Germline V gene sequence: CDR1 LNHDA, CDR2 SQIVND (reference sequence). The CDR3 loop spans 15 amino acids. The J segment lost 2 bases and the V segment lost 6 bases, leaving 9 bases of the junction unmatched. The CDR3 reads CASRDRKRGQETQYF. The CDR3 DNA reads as TGTGCCAGTAGAGACCGGAAGCGGGGTCAAGAGACCCAGTACTTC.

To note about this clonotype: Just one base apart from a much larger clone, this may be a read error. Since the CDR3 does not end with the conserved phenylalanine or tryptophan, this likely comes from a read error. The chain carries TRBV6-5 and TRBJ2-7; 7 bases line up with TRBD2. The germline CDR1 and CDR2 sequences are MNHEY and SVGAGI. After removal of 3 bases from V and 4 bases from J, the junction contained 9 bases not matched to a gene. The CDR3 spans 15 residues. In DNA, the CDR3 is TGTGCCAGCAGTTATCAGCGGGGCCCCCGTTACGAGCAGTACCTC. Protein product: CASSYQRGPRYEQYL.

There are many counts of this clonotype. CDR3 DNA: TGCAGTGCTACACCACCTTCAGGGGTCCCACGAACCCTCCACTTT. Translated, it gives CSATPPSGVPRTLHF. The chain joins TRBV20-1 to TRBJ1-6; weak D call: TRBD1 (6 bases). The V and J ends lost 4 bases and 14 bases respectively, with 24 bases between them. This CDR3 comprises 15 residues. Germline V CDR1 and CDR2: DFQATT, SNEGSKA (reference sequence).

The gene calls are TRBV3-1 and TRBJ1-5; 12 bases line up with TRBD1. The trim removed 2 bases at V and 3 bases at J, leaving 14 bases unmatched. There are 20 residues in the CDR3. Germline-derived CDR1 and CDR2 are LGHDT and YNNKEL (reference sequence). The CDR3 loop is CASSQQPGQGARGFNQPQHF. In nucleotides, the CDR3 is TGTGCCAGCAGCCAACAACCGGGACAGGGGGCGAGGGGATTCAATCAGCCCCAGCATTTT.